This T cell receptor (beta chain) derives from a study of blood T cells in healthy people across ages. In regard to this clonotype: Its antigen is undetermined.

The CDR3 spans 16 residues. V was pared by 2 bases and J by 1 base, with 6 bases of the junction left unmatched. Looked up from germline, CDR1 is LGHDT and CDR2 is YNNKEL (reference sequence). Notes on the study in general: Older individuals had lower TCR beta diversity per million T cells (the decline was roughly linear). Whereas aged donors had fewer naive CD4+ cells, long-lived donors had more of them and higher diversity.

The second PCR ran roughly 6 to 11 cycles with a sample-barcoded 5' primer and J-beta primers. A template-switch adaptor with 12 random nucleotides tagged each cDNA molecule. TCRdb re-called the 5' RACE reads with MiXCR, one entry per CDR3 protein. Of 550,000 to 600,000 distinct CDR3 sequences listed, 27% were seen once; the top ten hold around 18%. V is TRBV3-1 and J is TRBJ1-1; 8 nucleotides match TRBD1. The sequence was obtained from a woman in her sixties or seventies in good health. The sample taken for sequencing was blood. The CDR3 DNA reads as TGTGCCAGCAGCCAATCAGACAGGGGTCGGAACACTGAAGCTTTCTTT. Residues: CASSQSDRGRNTEAFF. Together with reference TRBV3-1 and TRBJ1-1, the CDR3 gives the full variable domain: DTAVSQTPKYLVTQMGNDKSIKCEQNLGHDTMYWYKQDSKKFLKIMFSYNNKELIINETVPNRFSPKSPDKAHLNLHINSLELGDSAVYFCASSQSDRGRNTEAFFGQGTRLTVV.